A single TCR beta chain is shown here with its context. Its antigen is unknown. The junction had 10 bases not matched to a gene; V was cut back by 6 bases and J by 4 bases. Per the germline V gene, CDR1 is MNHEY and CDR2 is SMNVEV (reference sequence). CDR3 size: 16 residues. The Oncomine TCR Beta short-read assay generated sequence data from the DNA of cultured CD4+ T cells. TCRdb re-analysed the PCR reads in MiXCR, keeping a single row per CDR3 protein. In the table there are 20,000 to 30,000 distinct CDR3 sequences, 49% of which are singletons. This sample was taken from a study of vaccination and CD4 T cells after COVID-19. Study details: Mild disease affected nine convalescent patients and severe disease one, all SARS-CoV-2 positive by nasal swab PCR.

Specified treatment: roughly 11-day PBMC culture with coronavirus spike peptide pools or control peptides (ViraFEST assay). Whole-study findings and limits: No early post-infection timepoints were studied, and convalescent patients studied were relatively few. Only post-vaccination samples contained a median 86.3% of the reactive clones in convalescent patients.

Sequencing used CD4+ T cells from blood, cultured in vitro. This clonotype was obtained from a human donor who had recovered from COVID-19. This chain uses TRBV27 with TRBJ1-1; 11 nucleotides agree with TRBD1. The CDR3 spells CASSPLQGTGGTEAFF. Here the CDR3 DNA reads TGTGCCAGCAGCCCACTCCAAGGGACAGGGGGCACTGAAGCTTTCTTT.